These 2 T cell receptor beta chains were all obtained from the same sample, sequenced in a study of blood T cell repertoires in COVID-19. Method: immunoSEQ multiplex PCR; TCRdb's copy keeps in-frame clones and lacks some. The table has about 250,000 clones, 92% seen once. The sequenced material came from peripheral blood. The receptors originated from a man aged 25-40 years with COVID-19, enrolled during active disease.

The chain carries TRBV5-6 and TRBJ2-2, with 8 bases aligning to TRBD1. Germline CDR1 is SGHDT and CDR2 is YYEEEE. J gave up 4 bases and V 0 bases, and 8 bases lay outside the gene matches. The CDR3 extends over 17 amino acids. In DNA, the CDR3 is TGTGCCAGCAGCTTGGCGGGGACAGGCTCAGCCACCGGGGAGCTGTTTTTT. Residues: CASSLAGTGSATGELFF.

The chain joins TRBV7-3 to TRBJ2-7; TRBD1 might be the D (7 bases). From germline, CDR1 is SGHTA and CDR2 FQGTGA. Trimming pared 0 bases from V and 1 base from J, leaving 19 bases between. The CDR3 totals 18 residues. The CDR3 region has the DNA TGTGCCAGCAGCTTAACTGGAGGGGGCGAAATTACATCCTACGAGCAGTACTTC. Encoded protein: CASSLTGGGEITSYEQYF.